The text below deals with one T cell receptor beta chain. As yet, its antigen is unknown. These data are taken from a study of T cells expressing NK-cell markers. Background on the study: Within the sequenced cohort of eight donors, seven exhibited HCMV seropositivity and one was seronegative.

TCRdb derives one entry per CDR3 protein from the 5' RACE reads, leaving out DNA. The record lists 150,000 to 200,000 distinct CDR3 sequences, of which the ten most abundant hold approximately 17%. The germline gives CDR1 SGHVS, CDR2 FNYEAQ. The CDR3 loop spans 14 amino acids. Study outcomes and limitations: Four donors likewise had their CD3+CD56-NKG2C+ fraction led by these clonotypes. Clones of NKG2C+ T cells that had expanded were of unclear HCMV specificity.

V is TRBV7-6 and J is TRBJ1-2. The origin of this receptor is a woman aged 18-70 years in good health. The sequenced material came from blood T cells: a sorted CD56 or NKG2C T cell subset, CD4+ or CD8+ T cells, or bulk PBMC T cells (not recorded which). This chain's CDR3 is CASSPDSLNYGYTF.